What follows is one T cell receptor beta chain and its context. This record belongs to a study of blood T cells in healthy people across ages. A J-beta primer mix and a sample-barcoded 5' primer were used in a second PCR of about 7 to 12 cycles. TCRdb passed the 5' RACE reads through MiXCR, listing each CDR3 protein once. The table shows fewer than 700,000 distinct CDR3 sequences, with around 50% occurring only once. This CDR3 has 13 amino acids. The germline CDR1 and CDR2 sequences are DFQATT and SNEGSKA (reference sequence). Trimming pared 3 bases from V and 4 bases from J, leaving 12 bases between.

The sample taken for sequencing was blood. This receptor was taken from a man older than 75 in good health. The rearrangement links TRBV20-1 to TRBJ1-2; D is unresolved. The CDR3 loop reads CSARDSTSYGYTF. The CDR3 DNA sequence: TGCAGTGCTAGGGACTCTACTTCCTATGGCTACACCTTC.